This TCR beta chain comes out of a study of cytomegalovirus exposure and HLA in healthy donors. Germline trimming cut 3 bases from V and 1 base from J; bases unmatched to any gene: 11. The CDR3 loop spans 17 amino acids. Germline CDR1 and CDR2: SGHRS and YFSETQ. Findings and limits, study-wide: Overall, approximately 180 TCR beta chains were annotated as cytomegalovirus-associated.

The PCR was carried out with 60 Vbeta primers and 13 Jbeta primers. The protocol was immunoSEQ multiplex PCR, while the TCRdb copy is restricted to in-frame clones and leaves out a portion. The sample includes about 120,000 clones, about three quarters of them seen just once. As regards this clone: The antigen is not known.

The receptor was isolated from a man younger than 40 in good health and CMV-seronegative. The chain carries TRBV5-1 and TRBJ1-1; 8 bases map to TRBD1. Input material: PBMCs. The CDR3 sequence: CASSSSIRQGPNTEAFF. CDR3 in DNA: TGCGCCAGCAGCTCCTCGATCCGACAGGGGCCGAACACTGAAGCTTTCTTT.